The clone carrying this TCR beta chain was observed many times. Germline trimming cut 3 bases from V and 4 bases from J; bases unmatched to any gene: 6. Germline assignment: CDR1 SGDLS and CDR2 YYNGEE. CDR3 length: 15 residues. These data are taken from a study of early T cells in non-severe SARS-CoV-2 infection. Unique molecular identifiers were attached to individual cDNA molecules. TCRdb called the 5' RACE reads again in MiXCR, with one record for every CDR3 protein. The table lists some 42,000 distinct CDR3 sequences, approximately 6.3% of them singletons. The sequenced sample was whole blood, obtained at baseline. V gene TRBV9 combines with J gene TRBJ1-4, with 7 bases aligning to TRBD1. This receptor was taken from an adult who was a healthcare worker with PCR-confirmed SARS-CoV-2 infection or an uninfected control (not recorded which). The CDR3 is CASSANRGFNEKLFF. CDR3 nucleotides: TGTGCCAGCAGCGCCAACAGGGGATTTAATGAAAAACTGTTTTTT.